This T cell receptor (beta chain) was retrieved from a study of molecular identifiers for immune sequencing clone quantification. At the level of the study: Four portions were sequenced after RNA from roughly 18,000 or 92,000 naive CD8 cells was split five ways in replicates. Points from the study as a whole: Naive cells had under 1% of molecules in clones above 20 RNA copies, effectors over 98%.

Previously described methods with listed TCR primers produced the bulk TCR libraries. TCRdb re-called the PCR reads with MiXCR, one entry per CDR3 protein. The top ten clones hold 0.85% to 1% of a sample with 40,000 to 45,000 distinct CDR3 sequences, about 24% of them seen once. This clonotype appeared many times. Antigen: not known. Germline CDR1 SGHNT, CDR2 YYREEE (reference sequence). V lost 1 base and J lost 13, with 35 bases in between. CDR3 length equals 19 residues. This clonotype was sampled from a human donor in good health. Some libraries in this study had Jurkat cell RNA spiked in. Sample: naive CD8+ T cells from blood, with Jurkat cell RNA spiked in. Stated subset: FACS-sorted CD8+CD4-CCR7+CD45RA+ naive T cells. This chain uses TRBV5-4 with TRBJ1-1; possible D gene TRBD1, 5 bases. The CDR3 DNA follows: TGTGCCAGCAGCTTGCCTACGTCGGGACTTGGAGCACAAGCCCCCGGTTTTTTCTTT. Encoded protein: CASSLPTSGLGAQAPGFFF.